This T cell receptor (beta chain) originates from a study of T cells in Graves' hyperthyroidism and ophthalmopathy. The sample holds many counts of this clonotype. The antigen is undetermined. The sample, blood from the first hyperthyroidism diagnosis, precedes any ophthalmopathy symptoms. The CDR3 regions of TCR beta were amplified from RNA transcripts. A first-round RT-PCR of the TCR CDR3 used the HTBI primer set. From the multiplex PCR reads, TCRdb called clonotypes with MiXCR, one entry per CDR3 protein. The sample shows 250,000 to 300,000 distinct CDR3 sequences, roughly 15% of them seen only once. Overall study findings and caveats: A model of 13 V-J features distinguished ophthalmopathy from stable hyperthyroidism.

The sequenced sample consisted of blood. This sequence originates from a woman in her 30s with Graves' hyperthyroidism that later progressed to Graves' ophthalmopathy.

DNA for the CDR3: TGTGCCAGCAGTTTCCGGGCGGAGCAATACAATGAGCAGTTCTTC. It codes for CASSFRAEQYNEQFF. The V gene is TRBV6-1, the J gene TRBJ2-1; D remains ambiguous. Trimming stripped 5 bases from V and 4 bases from J, with 15 bases between. The germline V gene has CDR1 MNHNS and CDR2 SASEGT. This CDR3 is built from 15 residues.